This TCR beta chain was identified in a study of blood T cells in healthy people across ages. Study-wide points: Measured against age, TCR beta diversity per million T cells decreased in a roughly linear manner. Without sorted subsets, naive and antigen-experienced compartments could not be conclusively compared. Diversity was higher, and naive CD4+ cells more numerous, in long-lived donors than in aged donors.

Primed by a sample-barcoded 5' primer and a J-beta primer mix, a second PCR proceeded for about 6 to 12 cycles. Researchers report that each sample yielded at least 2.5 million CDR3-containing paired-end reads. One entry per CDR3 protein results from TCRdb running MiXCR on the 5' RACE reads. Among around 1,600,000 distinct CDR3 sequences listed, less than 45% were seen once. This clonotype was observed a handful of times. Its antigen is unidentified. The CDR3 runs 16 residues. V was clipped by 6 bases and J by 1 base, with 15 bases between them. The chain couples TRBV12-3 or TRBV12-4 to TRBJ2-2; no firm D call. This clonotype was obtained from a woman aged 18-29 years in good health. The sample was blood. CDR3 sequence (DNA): TGTGCCAGCAGCGATCAGAGAGCACAGAACACCGGGGAGCTGTTTTTT. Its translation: CASSDQRAQNTGELFF.